Listed below are T cell receptor beta chains from one sample, sequenced in a study of OX40 agonist ivuxolimab in advanced cancers. Clones were sequenced by immunoSEQ multiplex PCR, and TCRdb holds only the in-frame ones, with some missing. This sample carries 70,000 to 100,000 clones, 85% to 90% of them seen once, and the ten largest clones take 1.5% to 2%. The specimen comprised CD4+ or CD8+ T cells sorted from blood, sampled in a trial of the OX40 agonist ivuxolimab. The receptors derive from an adult with an advanced solid tumor such as melanoma, head and neck, liver or kidney cancer. Both conserved end residues are trimmed from each CDR3. D genes are given only for firm matches.

TRBV19	TRBJ2-3	TRBD2	ASKREGYTDTQY
TRBV10-2	TRBJ2-1	-	ASKTGPYNEQF
TRBV19	TRBJ2-7	TRBD1	ASSRDRQGATYEQY
TRBV27	TRBJ2-2	-	ASRPGPRPGELF
TRBV10-3	TRBJ1-3	-	AISGTAGNTIY
TRBV19	TRBJ2-2	TRBD1	ASSGRQGFAGELF
TRBV5-1	TRBJ2-7	-	ASSLLGGEIYEQY
TRBV30	TRBJ2-5	-	AWSKGQETQY
TRBV7-2	TRBJ2-7	TRBD2	ASSRSSGRLGEQY
TRBV5-1	TRBJ1-1	-	ASSSLQGNTEAF
TRBV30	TRBJ1-1	-	AWSGVVYDTEAF
TRBV5-4	TRBJ1-1	-	ASSSQDRLNTEAF
TRBV10-3	TRBJ2-1	-	AISGLARTSYNEQF
TRBV6-5	TRBJ2-3	-	ASSYSMRGTDTQY
TRBV6-1	TRBJ2-7	-	ASNPAPGPYEQY
TRBV7-3	TRBJ2-3	TRBD2	ASSSRLAGAGDTQY
TRBV19	TRBJ1-5	-	ASSIMAGDQPQH